These T cell receptor beta chains were read from a single sample in a study of OX40 agonist ivuxolimab in advanced cancers. Produced via immunoSEQ multiplex PCR; TCRdb's table is partial and in-frame only. The sample records roughly 75,000 clones, 90% being singletons. The sample in question was CD4+ or CD8+ T cells sorted from blood, obtained in a trial of the OX40 agonist ivuxolimab. The receptors were sampled from an adult with an advanced solid tumor such as melanoma, head and neck, liver or kidney cancer. Both conserved end residues are part of each CDR3. D genes are given only for firm matches. Only some rows state a clone size, as once, few, many or a class for expanded clones.

v_gene	abundance	j_gene	d_gene	CDR3aa	CDR3nt
TRBV6-5	-	TRBJ1-4	-	CASSLTGTLEKLFF	TGTGCCAGCAGTCTAACCGGGACCCTTGAAAAACTGTTTTTT
TRBV6-6	-	TRBJ1-4	-	CASCGNEKLFF	TGTGCCAGCTGCGGGAACGAAAAACTGTTTTTT
TRBV28	-	TRBJ2-7	-	CASSSPYEQYF	TGTGCCAGCAGTTCTCCCTACGAGCAGTACTTC
TRBV30	-	TRBJ1-5	-	CAWSGSNQPQHF	TGTGCCTGGAGTGGTAGCAATCAGCCCCAGCATTTT
TRBV6-1	-	TRBJ1-2	TRBD1	CASSADRANYGYTF	TGTGCCAGCAGTGCTGACAGGGCCAACTATGGCTACACCTTC
TRBV5-1	-	TRBJ2-5	-	CASSLLSDQETQYF	TGCGCCAGCAGCTTGTTAAGTGACCAAGAGACCCAGTACTTC
TRBV28	-	TRBJ2-7	-	CASSVTSAAGLYEQYF	TGTGCCAGCAGTGTCACTTCGGCGGCCGGACTTTACGAGCAGTACTTC
TRBV27	-	TRBJ2-1	TRBD2	CASSSSLLAVKGYEQFF	TGTGCCAGCAGTAGCTCCCTACTAGCGGTCAAAGGCTATGAGCAGTTCTTC
TRBV9	-	TRBJ1-1	-	CASSPRPATEAFF	TGTGCCAGCAGCCCTCGCCCGGCCACTGAAGCTTTCTTT
TRBV20-1	-	TRBJ2-1	-	CSAREGNEQFF	TGCAGTGCTAGAGAGGGCAATGAGCAGTTCTTC
TRBV6-1	-	TRBJ2-2	-	CASSEAPQPRRGELFF	TGTGCCAGCAGTGAAGCTCCACAGCCCAGGCGCGGGGAGCTGTTTTTT
TRBV5-1	-	TRBJ2-2	-	CASSLPAGLNTGELFF	TGCGCCAGCAGCTTGCCCGCGGGATTGAACACCGGGGAGCTGTTTTTT
TRBV27	-	TRBJ2-3	-	CASSSTLLAGSQYF	TGTGCCAGCAGTTCCACCCTTTTGGCGGGGTCCCAGTATTTT
TRBV5-1	-	TRBJ2-5	-	CASSAGIQETQYF	TGCGCCAGCAGCGCAGGGATTCAAGAGACCCAGTACTTC
TRBV28	-	TRBJ1-2	TRBD1	CASSQPSTGNYGYTF	TGTGCCAGCAGTCAGCCCTCGACAGGGAACTATGGCTACACCTTC
TRBV6-6	-	TRBJ2-2	-	CASRMEGSVSGELFF	TGTGCCAGCAGGATGGAGGGGTCGGTCTCCGGGGAGCTGTTTTTT
TRBV6-5	-	TRBJ2-7	TRBD1	CASSYRQGYEQYF	TGTGCCAGCAGTTACAGACAGGGCTACGAGCAGTACTTC
TRBV9	once	TRBJ2-1	TRBD1	CASSRTGETYNEQFF	TGTGCCAGCAGCCGAACAGGGGAAACCTACAATGAGCAGTTCTTC
TRBV19	-	TRBJ2-7	-	CASSFLFRYEQYF	TGTGCCAGTAGTTTCCTTTTTCGCTACGAGCAGTACTTC
TRBV5-6	once	TRBJ1-3	TRBD1	CASSPGQGIGNTIYF	TGTGCCAGCAGCCCGGGACAGGGAATCGGAAACACCATATATTTT
TRBV4-3	-	TRBJ2-7	-	CASSQTTSIGQGLSYEQYF	TGCGCCAGCAGCCAAACCACTAGTATCGGGCAGGGTCTTTCCTACGAGCAGTACTTC
TRBV10-2	-	TRBJ1-4	-	CASSEWAEKLFF	TGCGCCAGCAGTGAGTGGGCTGAAAAACTGTTTTTT